Here is one TCR beta chain with its context. Its matching antigen is unknown. The germline V gene encodes CDR1 KGHSH and CDR2 LQKENI. V was pared by 4 bases and J by 0 bases, with 5 bases of the junction left unmatched. The CDR3 has 15 residues. The data stem from a study of cytomegalovirus exposure and HLA in healthy donors. Whole-study findings and limits: Only CMV serostatus was available as immune exposure information. TCR sequences were mostly rare, though some public TCRs occurred in many donors.

It was with 60 Vbeta and 13 Jbeta primers that the PCR ran. Measured with immunoSEQ multiplex PCR; TCRdb has only the in-frame clones, and not every one. Among 120,000 or so clones listed, approximately 87% were seen once. This chain uses TRBV18 with TRBJ1-1; TRBD1 matches 7 bases. This clonotype was obtained from a man younger than 30 in good health and CMV-seropositive. The sample was PBMCs. DNA of the CDR3: TGTGCCAGCTCACACGGACAGGAGATGAACACTGAAGCTTTCTTT. Its protein product is CASSHGQEMNTEAFF.